These T cell receptor beta chains were read from a single sample in a study of blood T cell repertoires in COVID-19. Assay: immunoSEQ multiplex PCR; the TCRdb copy retains only in-frame clones and omits some. The repertoire holds 450,000 to 500,000 clones, with about nine tenths as singletons. The sample taken for sequencing was PBMCs or T cells enriched from blood (not recorded which). The receptors derive from a woman between 18 and 30 years old who had recovered from COVID-19. The CDR3 runs from the conserved cysteine through the conserved F or W. D genes are given only for firm matches. Size tells how often a clone was seen (once, few, many) or the class of an expanded clone, and some rows leave it out.

j_gene | d_gene | v_gene | abundance | CDR3aa | CDR3nt
TRBJ2-7 | NA | TRBV28 | NA | CASSPDSSEQYF | TGTGCCAGCAGCCCGGACAGTAGCGAGCAGTACTTC
TRBJ1-2 | NA | TRBV27 | NA | CASSLFPGLNYGYTF | TGTGCCAGCAGTTTATTCCCAGGGTTGAACTATGGCTACACCTTC
TRBJ2-1 | NA | TRBV19 | NA | CASSMTYNEQFF | TGTGCCAGTTCTATGACCTACAATGAGCAGTTCTTC
TRBJ1-5 | NA | TRBV19 | once | CASSTRPGGKKYSNQPQHF | TGTGCCAGTAGTACCCGGCCTGGCGGAAAGAAATATAGCAATCAGCCCCAGCATTTT
TRBJ1-1 | TRBD1 | TRBV9 | NA | CASSLGAFSRGGAGTEAFF | TGTGCCAGCAGCTTGGGAGCTTTCTCGCGAGGGGGCGCGGGCACTGAAGCTTTCTTT
TRBJ1-1 | NA | TRBV5-4 | NA | CASSLGGRDTEAFF | TGTGCCAGCAGCTTGGGGGGGCGCGACACTGAAGCTTTCTTT
TRBJ2-7 | TRBD1 | TRBV27 | few | CASSYGRDRDYEQYF | TGTGCCAGCAGTTACGGCCGGGACAGAGACTACGAGCAGTACTTC
TRBJ1-1 | NA | TRBV20-1 | few | CSANSLLHLF | TGCAGTGCTAACAGCCTACTGCACCTATTT
TRBJ1-5 | TRBD1 | TRBV28 | NA | CASSFVWDRGARQPQHF | TGTGCCAGCAGTTTTGTCTGGGACAGGGGGGCACGGCAGCCCCAGCATTTT
TRBJ2-2 | NA | TRBV6-5 | once | CASYRVVRGELFF | TGTGCCTCCTACAGGGTAGTAAGGGGGGAGCTGTTTTTT